Detailed here is one T cell receptor beta chain. The data were taken from a study of T cell responses to AZD1222 COVID-19 vaccine. Using immunoSEQ multiplex PCR, the repertoire was profiled, and TCRdb retains in-frame clones only, with some absent. The data hold about 120,000 clones, with 80% to 90% observed a single time. This material consisted of peripheral blood, taken on day 0 of AZD1222 vaccination. This receptor was identified in an adult in good health.

This CDR3 reads CASSWTVEDGYTF. In DNA, the CDR3 is TGTGCCAGCAGTTGGACTGTTGAGGATGGCTACACCTTC. This rearrangement joins TRBV28 to TRBJ1-2, with unresolved D. This CDR3 has 13 residues. The V end was cut by 4 bases, the J end by 6 bases, with 12 bases between. CDR1 and CDR2 from the germline V gene are MDHEN and SYDVKM.